This record looks at one T cell receptor beta chain sequence and its context. The antigen is not known. The sample comes from a study of early T cells in non-severe SARS-CoV-2 infection. Study information: Sequencing input comprised bulk RNA from unsorted whole blood; chain pairing was not available.

Looked up from germline, CDR1 is LGHDT and CDR2 is YNNKEL (reference sequence). The junction had 4 bases not matched to a gene; V was cut back by 2 bases and J by 6 bases. The CDR3 loop spans 14 amino acids. Study outcomes and limitations: Anti-spike CD8 responses were favored in VDJdb matching, and private and CD4 specificities were missed.

The protocol attached unique molecular identifiers to individual cDNA molecules. TCRdb re-called the 5' RACE reads with MiXCR, one entry per CDR3 protein. Of 25,000 to 30,000 distinct CDR3 sequences in the sample, around 6% were seen once. The genes are TRBV3-1 and TRBJ2-1; 7 bases are a match to TRBD1. This clonotype was obtained from an adult who was a healthcare worker with PCR-confirmed SARS-CoV-2 infection or an uninfected control (not recorded which). Sample: whole blood, taken at baseline. CDR3 coding DNA: TGTGCCAGCAGCCAAAGAGACAGGGTCAATGAGCAGTTCTTC. Encoded protein: CASSQRDRVNEQFF.